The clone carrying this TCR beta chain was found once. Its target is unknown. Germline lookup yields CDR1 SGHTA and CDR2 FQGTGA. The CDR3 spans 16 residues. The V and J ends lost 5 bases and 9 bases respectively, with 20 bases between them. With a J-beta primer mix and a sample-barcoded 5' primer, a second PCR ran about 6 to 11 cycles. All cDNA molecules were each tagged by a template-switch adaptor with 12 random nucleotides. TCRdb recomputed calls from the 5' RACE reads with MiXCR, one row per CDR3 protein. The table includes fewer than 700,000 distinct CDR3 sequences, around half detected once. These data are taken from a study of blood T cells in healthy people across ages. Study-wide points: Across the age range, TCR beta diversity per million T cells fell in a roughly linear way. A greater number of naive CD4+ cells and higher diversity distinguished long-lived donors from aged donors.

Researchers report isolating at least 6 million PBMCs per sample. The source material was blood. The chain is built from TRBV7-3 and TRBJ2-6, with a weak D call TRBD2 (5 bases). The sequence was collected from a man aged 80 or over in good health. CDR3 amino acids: CASSTRRGGLVNVLTF. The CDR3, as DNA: TGTGCCAGCAGCACCCGACGGGGTGGCCTCGTCAACGTCCTGACTTTC. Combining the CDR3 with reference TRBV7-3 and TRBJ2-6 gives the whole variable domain GAGVSQTPSNKVTEKGKYVELRCDPISGHTALYWYRQSLGQGPEFLIYFQGTGAADDSGLPNDRFFAVRPEGSVSTLKIQRTERGDSAVYLCASSTRRGGLVNVLTFGAGSRLTVL.